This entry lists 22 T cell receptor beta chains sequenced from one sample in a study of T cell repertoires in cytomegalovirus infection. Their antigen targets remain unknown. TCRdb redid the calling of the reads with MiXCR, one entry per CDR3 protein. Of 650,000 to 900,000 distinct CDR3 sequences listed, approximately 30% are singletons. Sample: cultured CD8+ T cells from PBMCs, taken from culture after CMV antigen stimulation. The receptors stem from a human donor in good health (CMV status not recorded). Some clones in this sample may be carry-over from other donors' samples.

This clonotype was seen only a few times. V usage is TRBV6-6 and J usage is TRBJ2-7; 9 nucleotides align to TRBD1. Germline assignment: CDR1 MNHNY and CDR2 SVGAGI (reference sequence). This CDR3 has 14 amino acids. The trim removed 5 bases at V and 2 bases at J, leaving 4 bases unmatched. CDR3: CASSGRDRAYEQYF. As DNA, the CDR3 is TGTGCCAGCAGTGGACGGGACAGGGCCTACGAGCAGTACTTC.

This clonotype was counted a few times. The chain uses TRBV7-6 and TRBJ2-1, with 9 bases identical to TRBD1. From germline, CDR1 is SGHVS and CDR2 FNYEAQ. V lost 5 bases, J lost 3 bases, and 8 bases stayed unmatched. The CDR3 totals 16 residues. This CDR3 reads CASSALGTGHYNEQFF. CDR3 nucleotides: TGTGCCAGCAGCGCCCTCGGGACAGGGCACTACAATGAGCAGTTCTTC.

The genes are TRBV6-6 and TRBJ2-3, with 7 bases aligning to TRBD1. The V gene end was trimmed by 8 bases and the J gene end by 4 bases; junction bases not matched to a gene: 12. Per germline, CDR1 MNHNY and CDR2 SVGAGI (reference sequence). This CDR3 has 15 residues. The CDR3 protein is CASCPPGQPSDTQYF. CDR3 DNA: TGTGCCAGCTGTCCTCCGGGACAGCCCTCAGATACGCAGTATTTT.

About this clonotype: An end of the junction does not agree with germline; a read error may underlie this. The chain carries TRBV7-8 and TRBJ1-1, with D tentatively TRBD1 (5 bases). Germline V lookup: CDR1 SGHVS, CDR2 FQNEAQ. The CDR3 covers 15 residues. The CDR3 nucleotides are TGTGTCAGCAGCCCCCAGGGAGAAATGAACACTGAAGCTTTCTTT. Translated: CVSSPQGEMNTEAFF.

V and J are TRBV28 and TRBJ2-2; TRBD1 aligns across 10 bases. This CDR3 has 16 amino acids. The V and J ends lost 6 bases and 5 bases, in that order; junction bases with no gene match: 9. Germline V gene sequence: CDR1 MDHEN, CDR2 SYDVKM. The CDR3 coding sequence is TGTGCCAGCAGCCCCTGGGGGGACAGGGGAACCGGGGAGCTGTTTTTT. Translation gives CASSPWGDRGTGELFF.

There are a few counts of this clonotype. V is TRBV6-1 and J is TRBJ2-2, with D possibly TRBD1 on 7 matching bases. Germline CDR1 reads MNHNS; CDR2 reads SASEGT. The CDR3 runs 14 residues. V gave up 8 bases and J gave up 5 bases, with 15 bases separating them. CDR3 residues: CASEGGGGTGELFF. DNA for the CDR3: TGTGCCAGCGAAGGAGGGGGCGGAACCGGGGAGCTGTTTTTT.

The CDR3 spells CASSRQGLYSGNTIYF. In nucleotides, the CDR3 is TGTGCCAGCAGTCGTCAGGGTTTATACTCTGGAAACACCATATATTTT. The chain is built from TRBV7-9 and TRBJ1-3; D is possibly TRBD1 (5 bases). V lost 6 bases and J lost 0, with 15 bases in between. Per the germline V gene, CDR1 is SEHNR and CDR2 is FQNEAQ (reference sequence). The CDR3 extends over 16 amino acids.

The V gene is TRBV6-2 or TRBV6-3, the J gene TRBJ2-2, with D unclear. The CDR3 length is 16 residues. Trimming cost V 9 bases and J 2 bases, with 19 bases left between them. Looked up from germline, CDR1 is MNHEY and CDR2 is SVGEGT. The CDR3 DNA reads TGTGCCAGTGCAAGTGGAAGGTCTTATAACACCGGGGAGCTGTTTTTT. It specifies CASASGRSYNTGELFF.

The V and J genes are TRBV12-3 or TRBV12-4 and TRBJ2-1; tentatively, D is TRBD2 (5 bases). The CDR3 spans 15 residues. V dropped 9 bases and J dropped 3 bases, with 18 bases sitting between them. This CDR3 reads CASLSPSGNYNEQFF. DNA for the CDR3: TGTGCCAGTTTATCCCCGTCGGGGAACTACAATGAGCAGTTCTTC.

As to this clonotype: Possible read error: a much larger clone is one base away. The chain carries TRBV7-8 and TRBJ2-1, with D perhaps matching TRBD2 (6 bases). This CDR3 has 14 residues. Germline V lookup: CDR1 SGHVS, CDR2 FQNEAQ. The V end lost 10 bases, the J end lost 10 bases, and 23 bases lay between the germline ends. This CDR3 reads CANRPGQGGKEQFF. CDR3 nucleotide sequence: TGTGCCAACAGACCGGGGCAGGGAGGTAAGGAGCAGTTCTTC.

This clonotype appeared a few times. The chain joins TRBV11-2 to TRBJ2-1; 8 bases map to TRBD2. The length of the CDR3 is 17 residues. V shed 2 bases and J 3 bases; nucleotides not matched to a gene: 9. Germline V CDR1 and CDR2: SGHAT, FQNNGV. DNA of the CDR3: TGTGCCAGCAGCTTACGCTCTAGCGGGCCGCGCTACAATGAGCAGTTCTTC. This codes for CASSLRSSGPRYNEQFF.

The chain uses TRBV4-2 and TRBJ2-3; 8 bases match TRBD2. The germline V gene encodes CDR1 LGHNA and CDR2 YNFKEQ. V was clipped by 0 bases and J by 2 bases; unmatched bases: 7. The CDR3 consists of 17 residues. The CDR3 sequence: CASSQDDQRGSTDTQYF. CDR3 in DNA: TGTGCCAGCAGCCAAGATGACCAGCGGGGGTCCACAGATACGCAGTATTTT.

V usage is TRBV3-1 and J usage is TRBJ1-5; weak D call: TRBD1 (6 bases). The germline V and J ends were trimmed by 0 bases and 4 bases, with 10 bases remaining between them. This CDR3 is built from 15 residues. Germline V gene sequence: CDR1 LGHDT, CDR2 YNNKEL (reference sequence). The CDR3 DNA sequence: TGTGCCAGCAGCCAAGAGGAAACAGGGAATCAGCCCCAGCATTTT. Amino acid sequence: CASSQEETGNQPQHF.

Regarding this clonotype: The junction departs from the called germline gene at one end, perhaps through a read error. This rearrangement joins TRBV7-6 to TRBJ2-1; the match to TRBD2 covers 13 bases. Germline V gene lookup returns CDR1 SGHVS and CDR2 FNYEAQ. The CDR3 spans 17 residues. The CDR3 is CVSSLRTSGGIYNEQFF. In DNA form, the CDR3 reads TGTGTCAGCAGCTTACGGACTAGCGGGGGCATATACAATGAGCAGTTCTTC.

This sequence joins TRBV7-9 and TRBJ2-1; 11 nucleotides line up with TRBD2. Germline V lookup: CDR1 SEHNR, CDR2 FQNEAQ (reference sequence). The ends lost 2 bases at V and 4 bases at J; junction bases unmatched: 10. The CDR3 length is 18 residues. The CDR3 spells CASSLTFLLAGAYNEQFF. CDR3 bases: TGTGCCAGCAGCTTAACCTTTCTACTAGCGGGGGCGTACAATGAGCAGTTCTTC. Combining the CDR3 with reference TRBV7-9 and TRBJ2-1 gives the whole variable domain DTGVSQNPRHKITKRGQNVTFRCDPISEHNRLYWYRQTLGQGPEFLTYFQNEAQLEKSRLLSDRFSAERPKGSFSTLEIQRTEQGDSAMYLCASSLTFLLAGAYNEQFFGPGTRLTVL.

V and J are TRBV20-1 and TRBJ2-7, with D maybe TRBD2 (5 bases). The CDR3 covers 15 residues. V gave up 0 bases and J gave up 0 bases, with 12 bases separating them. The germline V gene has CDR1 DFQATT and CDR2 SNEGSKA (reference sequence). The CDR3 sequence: CSARETVGSSYEQYF. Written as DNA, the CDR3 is TGCAGTGCTAGAGAAACCGTTGGGAGCTCCTACGAGCAGTACTTC.

The CDR3 DNA is TGTGCCAGCAGTTACTCGAAACTAGCGGGGCCCGGCGGATACAATGAGCAGTTCTTC. Translated: CASSYSKLAGPGGYNEQFF. The chain joins TRBV6-2 or TRBV6-3 to TRBJ2-1; 10 nucleotides line up with TRBD2. The CDR3 totals 19 residues. Trimming cost V 0 bases and J 4 bases; bases outside gene matches: 12. CDR1 MNHEY and CDR2 SVGEGT come from the germline V gene.

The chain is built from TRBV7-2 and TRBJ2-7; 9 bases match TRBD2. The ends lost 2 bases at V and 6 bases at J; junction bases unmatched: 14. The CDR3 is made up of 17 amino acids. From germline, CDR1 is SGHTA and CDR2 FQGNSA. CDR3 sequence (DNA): TGTGCCAGCAGCTTATTTTTGCGGGGGGGCCCCCTCCTCGAGCAGTACTTC. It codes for CASSLFLRGGPLLEQYF.

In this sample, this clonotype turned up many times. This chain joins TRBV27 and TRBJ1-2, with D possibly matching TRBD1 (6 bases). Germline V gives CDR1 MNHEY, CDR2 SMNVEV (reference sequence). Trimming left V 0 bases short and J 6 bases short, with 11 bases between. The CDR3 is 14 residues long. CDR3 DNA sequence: TGTGCCAGCAGTTTATCTCGGGGGGCCCATGGCTACACCTTC. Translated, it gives CASSLSRGAHGYTF.

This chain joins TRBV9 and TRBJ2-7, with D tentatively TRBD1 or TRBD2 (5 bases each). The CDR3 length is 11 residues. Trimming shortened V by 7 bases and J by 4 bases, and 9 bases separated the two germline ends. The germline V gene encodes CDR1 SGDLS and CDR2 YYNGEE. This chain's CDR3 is CASGGEYEQYF. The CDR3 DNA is TGTGCCAGCGGGGGAGAGTACGAGCAGTACTTC.

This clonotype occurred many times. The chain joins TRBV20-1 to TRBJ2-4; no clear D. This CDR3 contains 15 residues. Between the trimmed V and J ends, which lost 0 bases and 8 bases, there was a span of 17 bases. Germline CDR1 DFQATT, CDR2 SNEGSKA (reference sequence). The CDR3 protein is CSARDHGQVFDIQYF. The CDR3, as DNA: TGCAGTGCTAGAGATCACGGCCAGGTCTTTGACATTCAGTACTTC.

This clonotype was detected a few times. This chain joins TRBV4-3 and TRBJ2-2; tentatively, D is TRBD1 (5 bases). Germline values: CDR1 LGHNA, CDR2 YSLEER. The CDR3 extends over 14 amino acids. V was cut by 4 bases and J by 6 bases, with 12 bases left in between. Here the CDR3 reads CASSRAEGAGELFF. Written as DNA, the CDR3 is TGCGCCAGCAGCCGCGCAGAAGGGGCCGGGGAGCTGTTTTTT.